This TCR beta chain was retrieved from a study of blood T cell repertoires in COVID-19. About the research overall: From T cells, B-cell-depleted T cells, or PBMCs came the material, which was cDNA or gDNA.

Some clones are missing from TCRdb's copy, which holds only in-frame ones; the method was immunoSEQ multiplex PCR. This sample has more than 85,000 clones, with 87% found just once. CDR1 SGDLS and CDR2 YYNGEE come from the germline V gene. CDR3 length: 16 amino acids. V gave up 3 bases and J gave up 4 bases, with 19 bases separating them. V is TRBV9 and J is TRBJ1-1; D might be TRBD1 (5 bases). Sequencing input: peripheral blood. The TCR originated in a human donor in a cohort sampled during active COVID-19. CDR3 nucleotides: TGTGCCAGCAGCGAGAACCGGGACGGAGGGTTCACTGAAGCTTTCTTT. Encoded protein: CASSENRDGGFTEAFF.